A selection of T cell receptor beta chains follows, all from one sample in a study of Graves' ophthalmopathy and Graves' hyperthyroidism. TCRdb recomputed calls from the multiplex PCR reads with MiXCR, one row per CDR3 protein. The sample consists of about 740,000 distinct CDR3 sequences, 40% of them appearing once. The sequenced material came from peripheral blood. Receptors originate from an adult man with Graves' ophthalmopathy. Both conserved end residues are part of each CDR3. The D gene is left open where the match is weak. The size of a clone is reported for some rows only, either as once, few or many, or as a class for expanded clones.

v_call: TRBV19
j_call: TRBJ1-5
d_call: TRBD1
clone_size: few
cdr3_nt: TGTGCCAGTCATAGGGGACAGGGCAATCAGCCCCAGCATTTT
cdr3_aa: CASHRGQGNQPQHF

v_call: TRBV14
j_call: TRBJ2-7
d_call: -
clone_size: many
cdr3_nt: TGTGCCAGCAGCCAAGATAGGGACTCGTACGAGCAGTACTTC
cdr3_aa: CASSQDRDSYEQYF

v_call: TRBV20-1
j_call: TRBJ1-3
d_call: -
clone_size: few
cdr3_nt: TGCAGTGCTAGAGACCCCGCTGGGGGCGCTGGAAACACCATATATTTT
cdr3_aa: CSARDPAGGAGNTIYF

v_call: TRBV7-2
j_call: TRBJ2-7
d_call: -
clone_size: few
cdr3_nt: TGTGCCAGCAGCTTAGTGTTTAGGGCGGAAGAGCAGTACTTC
cdr3_aa: CASSLVFRAEEQYF

v_call: TRBV4-1
j_call: TRBJ2-5
d_call: -
clone_size: many
cdr3_nt: TGCGCCAGCAGCCAAGCTGGAGAGACCCAGTACTTC
cdr3_aa: CASSQAGETQYF

v_call: TRBV20-1
j_call: TRBJ2-7
d_call: TRBD2
clone_size: -
cdr3_nt: TGCAGTGCTCCCCCACTAGCGGGGAACAACGAGCAGTACTTC
cdr3_aa: CSAPPLAGNNEQYF

v_call: TRBV14
j_call: TRBJ1-2
d_call: -
clone_size: many
cdr3_nt: TGTGCCAGCAGCCGGGCCAGAAACTATGGCTACACCTTC
cdr3_aa: CASSRARNYGYTF

v_call: TRBV29-1
j_call: TRBJ2-5
d_call: -
clone_size: -
cdr3_nt: TGTAGCGTTGAAGCTGAGGACATGACCTACCAAGAGACCCAGTACTTC
cdr3_aa: CSVEAEDMTYQETQYF

v_call: TRBV29-1
j_call: TRBJ2-7
d_call: TRBD1
clone_size: -
cdr3_nt: TGCAGCGTCGCGCAGGGGGCGCGTGACGAGCAGTACTTC
cdr3_aa: CSVAQGARDEQYF

v_call: TRBV2
j_call: TRBJ2-7
d_call: -
clone_size: -
cdr3_nt: TGTGCCAGCACCATGACGGCGGTGGGCGAGCAGTACTTC
cdr3_aa: CASTMTAVGEQYF

v_call: TRBV4-1
j_call: TRBJ2-6
d_call: TRBD1
clone_size: -
cdr3_nt: TGCGCCAGCAGCCCGGGACAGGTTTTCTCTGGGGCCAACGTCCTGACTTTC
cdr3_aa: CASSPGQVFSGANVLTF

v_call: TRBV5-5
j_call: TRBJ2-7
d_call: -
clone_size: -
cdr3_nt: TGTGCCAGCAGTTACCTGGGAGGGGGCGACTACGAGCAGTACTTC
cdr3_aa: CASSYLGGGDYEQYF

v_call: TRBV7-9
j_call: TRBJ1-1
d_call: -
clone_size: -
cdr3_nt: TGTGCCAGCAGCTGGGGGGACTCTTCTGAAGCTTTCTTT
cdr3_aa: CASSWGDSSEAFF

v_call: TRBV7-9
j_call: TRBJ2-2
d_call: TRBD2
clone_size: few
cdr3_nt: TGTGCCAGCAGCTCACTAGCGGGAGGGGTCTCGGCCGGGGAGCTGTTTTTT
cdr3_aa: CASSSLAGGVSAGELFF

v_call: TRBV29-1
j_call: TRBJ1-6
d_call: -
clone_size: many
cdr3_nt: TGCAGCGTTAATACTCGGGACACTAATTCACCCCTCCACTTT
cdr3_aa: CSVNTRDTNSPLHF

v_call: TRBV6-2/TRBV6-3
j_call: TRBJ1-1
d_call: -
clone_size: -
cdr3_nt: TGTGCCAGCAGTTACCATTACCGCGGGACGGTGAACACTGAAGCTTTCTTT
cdr3_aa: CASSYHYRGTVNTEAFF